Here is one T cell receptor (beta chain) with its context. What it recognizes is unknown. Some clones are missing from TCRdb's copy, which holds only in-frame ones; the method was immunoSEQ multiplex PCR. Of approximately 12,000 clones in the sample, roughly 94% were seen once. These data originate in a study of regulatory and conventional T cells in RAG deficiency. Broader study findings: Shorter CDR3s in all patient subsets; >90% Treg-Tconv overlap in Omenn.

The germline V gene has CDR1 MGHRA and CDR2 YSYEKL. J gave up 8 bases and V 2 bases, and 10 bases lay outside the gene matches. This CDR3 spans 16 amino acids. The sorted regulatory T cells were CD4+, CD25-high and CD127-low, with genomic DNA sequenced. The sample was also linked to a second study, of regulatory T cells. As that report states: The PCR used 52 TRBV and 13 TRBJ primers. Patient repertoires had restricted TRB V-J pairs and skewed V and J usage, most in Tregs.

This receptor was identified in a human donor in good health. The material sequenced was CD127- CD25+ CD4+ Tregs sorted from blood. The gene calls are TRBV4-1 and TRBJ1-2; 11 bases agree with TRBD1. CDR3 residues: CASSQTRWTGGYGYTF. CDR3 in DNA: TGCGCCAGCAGCCAAACAAGGTGGACAGGGGGCTACGGCTACACCTTC.